This TCR beta chain was documented in a study of blood T cell repertoires in COVID-19. Study-level information: Samples came from the United States, Italy and Spain, spanning acute and convalescent COVID-19. T cells, B-cell-depleted T cells, or PBMCs supplied cDNA or gDNA.

Under the authors' procedure: Reference gene primer amplification yielded estimated nucleated cell counts. Produced via immunoSEQ multiplex PCR; TCRdb's table is partial and in-frame only. The DNA gave D and trimming, while V, J and clone size come from that table. This repertoire shows 150,000 to 200,000 clones, 70% to 90% found once; its top ten account for approximately 11%. Germline V gene data show CDR1 as GTSNPN and CDR2 as SVGIG (reference sequence). The CDR3 is made up of 13 amino acids. The V and J ends lost 3 bases and 7 bases respectively, with 15 bases between them. The source of this sequence is a human donor in a cohort sampled during active COVID-19. V gene TRBV30 combines with J gene TRBJ1-2, with a possible D match to TRBD1 (6 bases). The sample taken for sequencing was peripheral blood. The CDR3 region has the DNA TGTGCCTGGAGCAAACAGGGTGGCGGTGGCTACACCTTC. Translated, it gives CAWSKQGGGGYTF.